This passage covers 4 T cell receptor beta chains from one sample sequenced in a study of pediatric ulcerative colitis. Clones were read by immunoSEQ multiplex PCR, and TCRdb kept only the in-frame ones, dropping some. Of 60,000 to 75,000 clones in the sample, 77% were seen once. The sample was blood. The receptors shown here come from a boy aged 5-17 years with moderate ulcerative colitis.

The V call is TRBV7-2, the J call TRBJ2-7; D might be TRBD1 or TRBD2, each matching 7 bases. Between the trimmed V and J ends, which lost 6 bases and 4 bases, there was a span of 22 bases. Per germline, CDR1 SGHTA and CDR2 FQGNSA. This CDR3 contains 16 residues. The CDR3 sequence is CASRRRAGTAGYEQYF. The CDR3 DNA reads TGTGCCAGCAGACGAAGGGCCGGGACAGCGGGGTACGAGCAGTACTTC.

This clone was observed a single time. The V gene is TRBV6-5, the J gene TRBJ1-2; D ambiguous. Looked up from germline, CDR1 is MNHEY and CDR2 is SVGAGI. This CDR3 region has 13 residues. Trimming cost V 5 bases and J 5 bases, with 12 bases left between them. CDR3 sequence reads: CASSKTEVYGYTF. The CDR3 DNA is TGTGCCAGCAGTAAAACAGAGGTTTATGGCTACACCTTC.

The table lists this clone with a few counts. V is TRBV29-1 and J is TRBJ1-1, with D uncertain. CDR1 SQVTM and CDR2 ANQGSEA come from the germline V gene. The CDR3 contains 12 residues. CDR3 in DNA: TGCACGGTAGAGGGAGGATACACTGAAGCTTTCTTT. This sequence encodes CTVEGGYTEAFF.

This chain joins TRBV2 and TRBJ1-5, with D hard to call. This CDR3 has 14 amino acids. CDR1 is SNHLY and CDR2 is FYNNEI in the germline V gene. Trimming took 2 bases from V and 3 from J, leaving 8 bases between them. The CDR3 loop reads CASSESTPNQPQHF. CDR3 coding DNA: TGTGCCAGCAGTGAATCTACTCCCAATCAGCCCCAGCATTTT.